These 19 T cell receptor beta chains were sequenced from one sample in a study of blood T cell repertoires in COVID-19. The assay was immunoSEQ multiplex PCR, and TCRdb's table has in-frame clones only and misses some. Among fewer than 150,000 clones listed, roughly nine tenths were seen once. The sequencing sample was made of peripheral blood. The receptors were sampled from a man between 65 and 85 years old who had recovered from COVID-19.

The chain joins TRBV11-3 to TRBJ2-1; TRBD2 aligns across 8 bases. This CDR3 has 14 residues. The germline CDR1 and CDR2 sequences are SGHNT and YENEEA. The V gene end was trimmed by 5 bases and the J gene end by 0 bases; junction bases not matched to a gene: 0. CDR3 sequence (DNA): TGTGCCAGCAGCACTAGCGGCTCCTACAATGAGCAGTTCTTC. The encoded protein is CASSTSGSYNEQFF.

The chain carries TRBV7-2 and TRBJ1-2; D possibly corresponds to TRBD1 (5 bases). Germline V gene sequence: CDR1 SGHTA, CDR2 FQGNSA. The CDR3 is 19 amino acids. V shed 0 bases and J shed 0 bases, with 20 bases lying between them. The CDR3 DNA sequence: TGTGCCAGCAGCTTAGCATCGGGTTTCGGGGGAGGCACTAACTATGGCTACACCTTC. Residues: CASSLASGFGGGTNYGYTF. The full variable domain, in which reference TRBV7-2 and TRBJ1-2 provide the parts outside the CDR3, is GAGVSQSPSNKVTEKGKDVELRCDPISGHTALYWYRQSLGQGLEFLIYFQGNSAPDKSGLPSDRFSAERTGGSVSTLTIQRTQQEDSAVYLCASSLASGFGGGTNYGYTFGSGTRLTVV.

CDR3 region: CASSHGRAYEQYF. CDR3 sequence (DNA): TGTGCCAGCAGCCACGGCAGGGCCTACGAGCAGTACTTC. J is TRBJ2-7 and V is TRBV3-1 (or the pseudogene TRBV3-2), with D perhaps TRBD1 (5 bases). V was clipped by 3 bases and J by 2 bases, with 8 bases between them. The CDR3 extends over 13 amino acids. The germline V gene encodes CDR1 LGHDT and CDR2 YNNKEL (reference sequence).

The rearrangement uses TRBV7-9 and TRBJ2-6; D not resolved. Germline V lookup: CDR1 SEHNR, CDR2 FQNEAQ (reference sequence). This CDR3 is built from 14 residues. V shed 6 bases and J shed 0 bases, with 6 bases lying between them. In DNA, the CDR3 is TGTGCCAGCAGGCAGTACTCTGGGGCCAACGTCCTGACTTTC. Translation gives CASRQYSGANVLTF.

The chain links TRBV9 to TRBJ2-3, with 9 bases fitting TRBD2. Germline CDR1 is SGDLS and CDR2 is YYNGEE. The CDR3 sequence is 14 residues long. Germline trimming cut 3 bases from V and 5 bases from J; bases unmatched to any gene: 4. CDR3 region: CASSAQLAGDTQYF. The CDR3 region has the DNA TGTGCCAGCAGCGCCCAACTAGCGGGAGATACGCAGTATTTT.

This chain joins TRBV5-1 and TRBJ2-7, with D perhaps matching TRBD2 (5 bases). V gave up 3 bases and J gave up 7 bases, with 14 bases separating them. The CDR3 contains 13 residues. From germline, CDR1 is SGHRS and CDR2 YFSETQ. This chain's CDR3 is CASSWSEGREQYF. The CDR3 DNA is TGCGCCAGCAGCTGGTCAGAGGGTCGGGAGCAGTACTTC.

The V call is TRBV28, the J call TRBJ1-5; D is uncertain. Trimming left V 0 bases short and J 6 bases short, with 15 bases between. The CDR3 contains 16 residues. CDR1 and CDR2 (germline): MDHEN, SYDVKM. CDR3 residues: CASSLWRVPNGQPQHF. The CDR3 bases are TGTGCCAGCAGTTTATGGCGAGTCCCCAATGGTCAGCCCCAGCATTTT.

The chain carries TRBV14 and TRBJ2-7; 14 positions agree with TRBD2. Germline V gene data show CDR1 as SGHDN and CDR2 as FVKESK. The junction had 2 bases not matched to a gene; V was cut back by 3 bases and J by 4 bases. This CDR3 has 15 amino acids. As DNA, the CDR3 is TGTGCCAGCAGCCAGGGACTAGCGGGGGCGTACGAGCAGTACTTC. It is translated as CASSQGLAGAYEQYF.

CDR3: CASSLARYTEAFF. CDR3 in DNA: TGTGCCAGCAGCTTGGCCAGGTACACTGAAGCTTTCTTT. The chain employs TRBV11-1 and TRBJ1-1, with D unresolved. Trimming cost V 3 bases and J 3 bases, with 8 bases left between them. Germline V gene sequence: CDR1 SGHAT, CDR2 FQDESV (reference sequence). This CDR3 is 13 amino acids long.

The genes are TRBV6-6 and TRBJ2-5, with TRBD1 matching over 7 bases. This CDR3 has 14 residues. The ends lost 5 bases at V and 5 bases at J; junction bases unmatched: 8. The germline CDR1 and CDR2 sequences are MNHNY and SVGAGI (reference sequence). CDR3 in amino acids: CASSPEGALETQYF. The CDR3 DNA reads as TGTGCCAGCAGTCCCGAGGGGGCCCTGGAGACCCAGTACTTC.

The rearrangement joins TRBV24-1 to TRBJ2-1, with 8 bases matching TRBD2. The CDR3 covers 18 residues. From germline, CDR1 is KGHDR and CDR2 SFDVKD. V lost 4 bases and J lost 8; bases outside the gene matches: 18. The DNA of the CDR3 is TGTGCCACCAGTGAGGAAGGCAGCGGGAGTCTCTTGGGCGATGAGCAGTTCTTC. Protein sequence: CATSEEGSGSLLGDEQFF.

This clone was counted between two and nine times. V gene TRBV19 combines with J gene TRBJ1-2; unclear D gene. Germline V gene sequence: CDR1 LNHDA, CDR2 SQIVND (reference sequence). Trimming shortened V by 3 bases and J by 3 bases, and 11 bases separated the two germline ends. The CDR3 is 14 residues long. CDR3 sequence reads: CASSMRSQYYGYTF. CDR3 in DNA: TGTGCCAGTAGTATGCGATCCCAATACTATGGCTACACCTTC.

CDR3 DNA sequence: TGTGCCAGCTCACCACCGGGCAGGGGGCCCCAGCATTTT. Translating gives CASSPPGRGPQHF. This sequence joins TRBV18 and TRBJ1-5; D is perhaps TRBD1 (6 bases). V gave up 0 bases and J gave up 9 bases, with 9 bases separating them. This CDR3 spans 13 amino acids. Per the germline V gene, CDR1 is KGHSH and CDR2 is LQKENI.

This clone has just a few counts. The CDR3 DNA reads TGTGCCAGCAGGATCCAAACAGGGGGGAATGAAAAACTGTTTTTT. Translation: CASRIQTGGNEKLFF. The chain joins TRBV2 to TRBJ1-4; 8 bases align to TRBD1. The CDR3 covers 15 residues. The junction had 8 bases not matched to a gene; V was cut back by 6 bases and J by 5 bases. Per the germline V gene, CDR1 is SNHLY and CDR2 is FYNNEI.

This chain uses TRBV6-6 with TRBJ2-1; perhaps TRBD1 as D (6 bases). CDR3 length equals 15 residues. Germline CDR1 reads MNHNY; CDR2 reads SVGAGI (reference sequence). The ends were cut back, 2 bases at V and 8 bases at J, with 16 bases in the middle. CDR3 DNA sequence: TGTGCCAGCAGTTACCCTCAGGGGACGTTGGATGAGCAGTTCTTC. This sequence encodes CASSYPQGTLDEQFF.

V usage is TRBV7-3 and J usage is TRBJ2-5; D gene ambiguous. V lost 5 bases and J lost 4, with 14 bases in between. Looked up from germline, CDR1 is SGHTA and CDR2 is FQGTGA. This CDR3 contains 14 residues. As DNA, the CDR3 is TGTGCCAGCAGCCCCACGAGATACGGAGAGACCCAGTACTTC. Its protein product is CASSPTRYGETQYF. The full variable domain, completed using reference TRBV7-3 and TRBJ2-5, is GAGVSQTPSNKVTEKGKYVELRCDPISGHTALYWYRQSLGQGPEFLIYFQGTGAADDSGLPNDRFFAVRPEGSVSTLKIQRTERGDSAVYLCASSPTRYGETQYFGPGTRLLVL.

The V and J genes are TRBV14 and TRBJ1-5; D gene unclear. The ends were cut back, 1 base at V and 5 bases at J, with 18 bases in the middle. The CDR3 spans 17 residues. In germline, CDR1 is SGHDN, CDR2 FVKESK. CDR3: CASSQVQVQSYDQPQHF. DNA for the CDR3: TGTGCCAGCAGCCAAGTCCAAGTACAGTCCTATGATCAGCCCCAGCATTTT.

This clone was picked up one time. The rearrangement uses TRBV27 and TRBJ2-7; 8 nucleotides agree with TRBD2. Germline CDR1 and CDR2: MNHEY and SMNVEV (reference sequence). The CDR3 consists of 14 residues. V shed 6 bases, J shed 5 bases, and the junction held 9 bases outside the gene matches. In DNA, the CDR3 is TGTGCCAGCAGGGCGCTACTAGCGGCAGACGAGCAGTACTTC. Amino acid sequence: CASRALLAADEQYF.

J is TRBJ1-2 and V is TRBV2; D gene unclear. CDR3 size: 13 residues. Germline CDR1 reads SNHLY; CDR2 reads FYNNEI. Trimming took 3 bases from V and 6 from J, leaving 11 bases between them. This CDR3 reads CASSELELNGYTF. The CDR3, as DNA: TGTGCCAGCAGTGAGCTCGAACTAAATGGCTACACCTTC.